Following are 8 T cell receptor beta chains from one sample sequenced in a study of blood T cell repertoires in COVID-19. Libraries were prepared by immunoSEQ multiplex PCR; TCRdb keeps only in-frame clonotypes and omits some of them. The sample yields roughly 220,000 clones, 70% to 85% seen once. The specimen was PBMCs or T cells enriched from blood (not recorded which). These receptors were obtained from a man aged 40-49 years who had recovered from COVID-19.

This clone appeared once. The CDR3 DNA reads TGTGCCAGCAGTGAGACTAATTTCGGTACTGAAGCTTTCTTT. Encoded protein: CASSETNFGTEAFF. The chain combines TRBV6-4 with TRBJ1-1; D unresolved. Trimming left V 3 bases short and J 5 bases short, with 13 bases between. CDR3 length: 14 residues. Per germline, CDR1 MRHNA and CDR2 SNTAGT.

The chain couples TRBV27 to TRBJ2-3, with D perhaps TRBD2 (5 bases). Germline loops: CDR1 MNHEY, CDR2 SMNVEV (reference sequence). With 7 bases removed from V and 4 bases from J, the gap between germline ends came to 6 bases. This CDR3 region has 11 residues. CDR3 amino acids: CASTRADTQYF. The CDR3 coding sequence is TGTGCCAGCACGCGGGCAGATACGCAGTATTTT.

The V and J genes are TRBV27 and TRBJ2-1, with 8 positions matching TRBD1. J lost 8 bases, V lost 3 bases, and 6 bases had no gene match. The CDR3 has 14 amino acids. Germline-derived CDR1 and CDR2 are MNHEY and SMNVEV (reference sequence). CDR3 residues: CASSFARGRDEQFF. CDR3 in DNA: TGTGCCAGCAGTTTCGCCAGGGGGCGTGATGAGCAGTTCTTC.

CDR3 amino acids: CASSQDPATSPNEQFF. Written as DNA, the CDR3 is TGTGCCAGCAGCCAAGATCCTGCGACTAGCCCCAATGAGCAGTTCTTC. The chain joins TRBV4-2 to TRBJ2-1, with 7 bases matching TRBD2. V gave up 0 bases and J gave up 6 bases; unmatched junction bases: 8. Looked up from germline, CDR1 is LGHNA and CDR2 is YNFKEQ. CDR3 size: 16 residues.

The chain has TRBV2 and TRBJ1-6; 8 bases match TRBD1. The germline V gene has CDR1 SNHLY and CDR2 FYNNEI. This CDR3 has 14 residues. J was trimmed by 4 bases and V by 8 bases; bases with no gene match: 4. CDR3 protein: CASGQGKYNSPLHF. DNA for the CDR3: TGTGCCAGCGGACAGGGAAAGTATAATTCACCCCTCCACTTT. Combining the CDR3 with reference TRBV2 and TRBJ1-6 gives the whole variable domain EPEVTQTPSHQVTQMGQEVILRCVPISNHLYFYWYRQILGQKVEFLVSFYNNEISEKSEIFDDQFSVERPDGSNFTLKIRSTKLEDSAMYFCASGQGKYNSPLHFGNGTRLTVT.

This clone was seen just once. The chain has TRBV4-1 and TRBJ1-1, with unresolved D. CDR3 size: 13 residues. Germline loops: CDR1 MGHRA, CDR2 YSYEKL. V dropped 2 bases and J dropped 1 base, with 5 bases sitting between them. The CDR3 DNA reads TGCGCCAGCAGCCAAACAGAGAACACTGAAGCTTTCTTT. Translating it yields CASSQTENTEAFF.

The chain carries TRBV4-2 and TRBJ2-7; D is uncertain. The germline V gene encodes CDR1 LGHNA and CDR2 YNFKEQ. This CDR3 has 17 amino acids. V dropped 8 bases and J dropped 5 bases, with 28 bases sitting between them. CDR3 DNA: TGTGCCAGCTCTGAGAGAGGCGGCCTAGTCGGTTTGGACGAGCAGTACTTC. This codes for CASSERGGLVGLDEQYF.

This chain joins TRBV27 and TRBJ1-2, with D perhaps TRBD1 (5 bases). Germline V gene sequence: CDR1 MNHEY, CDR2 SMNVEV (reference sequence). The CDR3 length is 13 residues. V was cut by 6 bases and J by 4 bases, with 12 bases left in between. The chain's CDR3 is CASSSGAGYGYTF. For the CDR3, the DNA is TGTGCCAGCAGCTCTGGGGCCGGCTATGGCTACACCTTC.